This record looks at one TCR beta chain sequence and its context. This clonotype was counted many times. Which antigen it targets is not known. No quality values exist for individual bases; no much larger clone is one base distant. The data were produced on an Illumina NovaSeq 6000. TCRalpha and TCRbeta cDNA libraries were built by 5'RACE with constant-segment primers, adding sample barcodes and unique molecular identifiers. Trizol reagent was used to extract RNA from every sample. Libraries were amplified in two PCR steps, with a second sample barcode and Illumina TruSeq adapters added in the second step. Sequencing of libraries was performed on an Illumina NovaSeq with 2 x 150 bp paired-end reads. The authors' pipeline ran thus. Demultiplexing of reads and collapsing into UMI-guided consensus sequences were performed with migec v1.2.7. Using mixcr v2.1.11, the UMI consensuses were aligned to TRA and TRB V and J templates and assembled into clonotypes. A clonotype was counted as expanded or contracted only if both edgeR and NoisET called the change significant, with noise models trained on biological replicates. edgeR calls used a false discovery rate-adjusted p below 0.01 and a log2 fold-change threshold of 1. As an exploratory analysis of dynamics, PCA with hierarchical clustering was applied to max-normalized trajectories of the 1000 most abundant clonotypes. Separately sequenced CD4+ and CD8+ repertoires were used to assign the CD4 or CD8 phenotype of responding clones. TCRdb took the public reads, trimmed them with fastp at Q25, ran MiXCR for clone calling and kept in-frame beta chains. Identical CDR3 protein sequences are pooled into one entry, listed with their most common genes and DNA. TCRdb assigned the V and J calls; the authors' analysis was not used. Within this sample are around 180,000 distinct CDR3 sequences, with around 20% of them counted one time only. The ten largest account for under 4.5% of the sample.

Ficoll-Paque density gradient centrifugation was the method used to isolate PBMCs. The data were obtained in a study of T-cell memory formation after mild COVID-19 (dated by TCRdb to the early 2020s). For the study in its entirety: TCR sequence clusters from the two donors were found to be largely donor specific. Longitudinal TCRalpha and TCRbeta repertoire sequencing tracked T-cell clones expanding and contracting after mild COVID-19 in a couple of donors. The cohort comprised two young, previously healthy adult volunteers, one female and one male.

The paper's findings and limits, for the study overall: The detection of some responding clones in pre-infection memory suggests that pre-existing cross-reactive memory T cells joined the SARS-CoV-2 response. Clones that contracted from day 15 to 85 showed balanced CD4/CD8 phenotypes, whereas a second wave of clones that expanded from day 15 to 37 leaned towards CD4+. Contracting CD4+ clones were located mainly in the CM and EM memory subsets, whereas CD8+ clones were found to be enriched in EMRA. The study covered only two mild cases, and larger cohorts including severe cases with pre-infection samples were considered necessary. The second-wave clones that peaked on day 37 were not confirmed to be SARS-CoV-2 specific.

The clonotype originates from a man younger than 35 who had mild COVID-19 (a few samples of this study predate the infection). The sample titles of this study are shuffled in the database, so cell type and time point are left out; the donor was told from shared clones. Material for sequencing was PBMCs or a T cell subset sorted from them (not recorded which).

For the CDR3, the sequence is CASSQGLTSSNEQFF. The DNA is as follows: TGCGCCAGCAGCCAAGGGTTGACTAGCTCCAATGAGCAGTTCTTC. This chain is built from TRBV4-3 and TRBJ2-1; 7 bases in the junction line up with TRBD2. V is trimmed back by 1 base and J by 6 bases, and the junction contains 6 bases that no gene match accounts for. The CDR3 covers 15 residues, taking in both the cysteine and the phenylalanine. Only CDR3 DNA remains: 45 bases, in frame from the first base. The germline V gene sets CDR1 to LGHNA and CDR2 to YSLEER.